This T cell receptor (beta chain) emerged from a study of blood T cell repertoires in COVID-19. Sequencing was performed with immunoSEQ multiplex PCR; in TCRdb, only in-frame clones are kept and a portion is missing. The top ten hold 2.5% to 3.5% of the sample, which has about 140,000 clones, almost 80% seen once. CDR1 SGHVS and CDR2 FNYEAQ come from the germline V gene. This CDR3 spans 11 amino acids. V lost 5 bases to trimming and J lost 5 bases, with 6 bases between them. V usage is TRBV7-6 and J usage is TRBJ2-5; TRBD2 is a possible D gene (5 bases). This sequence originates from a woman aged 45 to 65 who had recovered from COVID-19. Sequencing was carried out using PBMCs or T cells enriched from blood (not recorded which). CDR3 DNA: TGTGCCAGCAGCCGAGGGGAGACCCAGTACTTC. Translated: CASSRGETQYF.